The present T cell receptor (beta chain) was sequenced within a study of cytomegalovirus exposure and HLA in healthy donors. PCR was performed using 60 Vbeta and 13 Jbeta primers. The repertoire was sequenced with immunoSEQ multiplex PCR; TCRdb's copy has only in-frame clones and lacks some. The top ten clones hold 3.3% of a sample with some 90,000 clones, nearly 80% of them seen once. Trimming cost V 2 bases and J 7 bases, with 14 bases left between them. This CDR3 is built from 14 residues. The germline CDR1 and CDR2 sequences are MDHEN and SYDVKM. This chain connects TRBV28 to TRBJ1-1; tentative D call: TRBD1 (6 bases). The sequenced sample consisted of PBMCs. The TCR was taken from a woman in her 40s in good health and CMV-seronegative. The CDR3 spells CASSLPGQIVEAFF. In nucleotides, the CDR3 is TGTGCCAGCAGTTTACCCGGACAGATCGTTGAAGCTTTCTTT.